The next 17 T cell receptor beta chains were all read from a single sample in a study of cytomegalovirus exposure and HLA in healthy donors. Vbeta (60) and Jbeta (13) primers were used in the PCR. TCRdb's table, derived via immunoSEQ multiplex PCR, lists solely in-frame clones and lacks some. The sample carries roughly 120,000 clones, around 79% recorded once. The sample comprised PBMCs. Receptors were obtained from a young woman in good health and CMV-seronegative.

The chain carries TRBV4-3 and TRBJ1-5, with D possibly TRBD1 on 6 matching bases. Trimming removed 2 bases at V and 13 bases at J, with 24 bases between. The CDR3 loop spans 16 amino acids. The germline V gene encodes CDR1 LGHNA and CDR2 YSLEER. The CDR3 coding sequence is TGCGCCAGCAGCCAAAAACTCACTATACCGGGGGGGCCACAGCATTTT. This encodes CASSQKLTIPGGPQHF.

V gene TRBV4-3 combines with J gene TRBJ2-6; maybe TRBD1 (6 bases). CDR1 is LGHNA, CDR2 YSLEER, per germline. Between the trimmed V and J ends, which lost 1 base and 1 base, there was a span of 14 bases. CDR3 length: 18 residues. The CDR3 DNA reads TGCGCCAGCAGCCAAGTTCAAGAACAGGGTTCTGGGGCCAACGTCCTGACTTTC. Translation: CASSQVQEQGSGANVLTF.

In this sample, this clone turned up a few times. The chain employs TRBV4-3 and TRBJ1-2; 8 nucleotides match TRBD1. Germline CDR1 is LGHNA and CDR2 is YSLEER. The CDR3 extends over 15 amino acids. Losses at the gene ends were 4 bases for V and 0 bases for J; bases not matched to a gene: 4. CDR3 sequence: CASSPGQGANYGYTF. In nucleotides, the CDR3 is TGCGCCAGCAGCCCCGGACAGGGCGCTAACTATGGCTACACCTTC.

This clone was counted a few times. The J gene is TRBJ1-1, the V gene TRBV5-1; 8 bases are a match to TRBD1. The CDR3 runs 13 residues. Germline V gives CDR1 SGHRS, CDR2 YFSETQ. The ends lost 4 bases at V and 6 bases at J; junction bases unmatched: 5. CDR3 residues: CASSRAGGPEAFF. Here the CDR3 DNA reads TGCGCCAGCAGCCGGGCAGGGGGCCCTGAAGCTTTCTTT.

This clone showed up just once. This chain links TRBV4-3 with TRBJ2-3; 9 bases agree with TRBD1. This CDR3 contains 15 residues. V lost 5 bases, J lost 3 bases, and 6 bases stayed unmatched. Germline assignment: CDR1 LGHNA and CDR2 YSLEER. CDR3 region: CASSKWTGDTDTQYF. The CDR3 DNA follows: TGCGCCAGCAGCAAATGGACAGGGGATACAGATACGCAGTATTTT.

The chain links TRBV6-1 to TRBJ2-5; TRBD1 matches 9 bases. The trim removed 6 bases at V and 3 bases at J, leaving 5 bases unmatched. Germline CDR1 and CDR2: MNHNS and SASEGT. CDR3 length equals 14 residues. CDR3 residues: CASRGRTGEETQYF. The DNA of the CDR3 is TGTGCCAGCAGGGGGCGGACAGGGGAAGAGACCCAGTACTTC.

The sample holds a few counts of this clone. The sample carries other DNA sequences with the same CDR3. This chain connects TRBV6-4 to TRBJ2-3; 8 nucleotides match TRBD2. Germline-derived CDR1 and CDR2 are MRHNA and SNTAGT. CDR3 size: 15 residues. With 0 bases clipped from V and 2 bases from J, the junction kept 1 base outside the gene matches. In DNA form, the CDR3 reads TGTGCCAGCAGTGACTCCGGGGGGGCCACAGATACGCAGTATTTT. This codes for CASSDSGGATDTQYF.

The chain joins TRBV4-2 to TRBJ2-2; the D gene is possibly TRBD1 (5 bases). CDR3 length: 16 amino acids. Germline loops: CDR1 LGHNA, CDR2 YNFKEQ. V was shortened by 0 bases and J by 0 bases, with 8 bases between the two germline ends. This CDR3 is CASSQEQAANTGELFF. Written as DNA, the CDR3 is TGTGCCAGCAGCCAAGAACAGGCCGCGAACACCGGGGAGCTGTTTTTT.

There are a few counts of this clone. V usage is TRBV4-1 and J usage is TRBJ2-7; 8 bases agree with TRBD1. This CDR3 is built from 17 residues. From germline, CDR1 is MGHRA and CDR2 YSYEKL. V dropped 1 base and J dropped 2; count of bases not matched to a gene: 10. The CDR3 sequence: CASSQAAQGVQTYEQYF. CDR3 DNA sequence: TGCGCCAGCAGCCAAGCGGCACAGGGGGTACAAACCTACGAGCAGTACTTC.

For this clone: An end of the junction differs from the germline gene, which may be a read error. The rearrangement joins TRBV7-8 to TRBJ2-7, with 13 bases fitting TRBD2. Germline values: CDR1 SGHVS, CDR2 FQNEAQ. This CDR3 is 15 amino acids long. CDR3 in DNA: TGTGCCAGCGGCTTAGAGGGACTAGCGGGGTACGAGCAGTACTTC. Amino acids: CASGLEGLAGYEQYF.

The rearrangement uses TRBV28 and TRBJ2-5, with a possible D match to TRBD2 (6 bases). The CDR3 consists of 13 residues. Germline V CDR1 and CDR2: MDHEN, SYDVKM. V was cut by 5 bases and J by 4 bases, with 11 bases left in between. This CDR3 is CASSMGGPETQYF. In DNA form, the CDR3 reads TGTGCCAGCAGTATGGGGGGTCCAGAGACCCAGTACTTC.

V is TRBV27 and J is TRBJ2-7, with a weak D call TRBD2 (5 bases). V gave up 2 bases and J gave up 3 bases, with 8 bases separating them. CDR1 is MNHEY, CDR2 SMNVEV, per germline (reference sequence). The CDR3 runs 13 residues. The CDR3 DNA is TGTGCCAGCAGTTTAGACGGGATCTACGAGCAGTACTTC. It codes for CASSLDGIYEQYF.

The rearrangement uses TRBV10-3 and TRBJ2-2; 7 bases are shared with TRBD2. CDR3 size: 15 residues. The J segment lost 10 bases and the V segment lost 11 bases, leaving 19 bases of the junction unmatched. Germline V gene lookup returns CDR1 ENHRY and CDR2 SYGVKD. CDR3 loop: CASTRGDLYLPELFF. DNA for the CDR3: TGTGCCTCCACCCGGGGGGATCTATACTTACCGGAGCTGTTTTTT.

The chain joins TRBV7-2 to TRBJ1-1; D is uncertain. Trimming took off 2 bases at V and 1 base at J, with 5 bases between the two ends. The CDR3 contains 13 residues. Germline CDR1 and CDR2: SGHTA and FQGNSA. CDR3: CASSLIQNTEAFF. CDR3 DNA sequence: TGTGCCAGCAGCTTAATACAGAACACTGAAGCTTTCTTT. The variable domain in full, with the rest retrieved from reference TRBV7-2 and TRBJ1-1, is GAGVSQSPSNKVTEKGKDVELRCDPISGHTALYWYRQSLGQGLEFLIYFQGNSAPDKSGLPSDRFSAERTGGSVSTLTIQRTQQEDSAVYLCASSLIQNTEAFFGQGTRLTVV.

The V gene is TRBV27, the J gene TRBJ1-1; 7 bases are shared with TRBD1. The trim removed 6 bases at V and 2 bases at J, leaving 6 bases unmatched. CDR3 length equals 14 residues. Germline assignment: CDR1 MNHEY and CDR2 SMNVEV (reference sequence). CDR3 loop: CASSMDRFNTEAFF. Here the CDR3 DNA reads TGTGCCAGCAGCATGGACAGGTTTAACACTGAAGCTTTCTTT.

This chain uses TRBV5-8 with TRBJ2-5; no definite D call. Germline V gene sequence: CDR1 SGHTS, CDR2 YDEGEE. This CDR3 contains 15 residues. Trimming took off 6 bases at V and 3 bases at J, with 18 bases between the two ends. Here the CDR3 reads CASTSSTSLKETQYF. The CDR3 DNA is TGTGCCAGCACCTCCTCGACATCGCTGAAAGAGACCCAGTACTTC.

The CDR3: CASSSDSSNQPQHF. CDR3 in DNA: TGTGCCAGCAGCTCCGACAGTAGCAATCAGCCCCAGCATTTT. The chain recombines TRBV6-5 with TRBJ1-5; D is possibly TRBD1 (5 bases). This CDR3 is 14 amino acids long. In germline, CDR1 is MNHEY, CDR2 SVGAGI. The ends were cut back, 6 bases at V and 0 bases at J, with 9 bases in the middle.